This T cell receptor (beta chain) was sequenced for a study of T cell changes during pregnancy in multiple sclerosis. Clones were sequenced by immunoSEQ multiplex PCR, and TCRdb holds only the in-frame ones, with some missing. The sample holds about 32,000 clones, roughly nine tenths seen once. V lost 5 bases and J lost 8; bases outside the gene matches: 8. The CDR3 spans 14 residues. Germline values: CDR1 SGHTA, CDR2 FQGTGA. The sequence was collected from a female donor with multiple sclerosis, enrolled in a pregnancy study. This sequence joins TRBV7-3 and TRBJ2-1, with 8 bases matching TRBD1. The sequencing here drew on CD8+ T cells from peripheral blood mononuclear cells, taken in the second trimester of pregnancy. Here the CDR3 DNA reads TGTGCCAGCAGCCCACCGGACAGGGAGGATGAGCAGTTCTTC. Protein: CASSPPDREDEQFF.